This TCR beta chain was found in a study of T cells in Graves' hyperthyroidism and ophthalmopathy. Study-level results: A model of 13 V-J features distinguished ophthalmopathy from stable hyperthyroidism.

Lactation, pregnancy, other autoimmune disease or uncontrolled infection excluded patients. Germline V gene sequence: CDR1 DFQATT, CDR2 SNEGSKA (reference sequence). V trimming: 2 bases; J trimming: 1 base; junction bases outside the gene matches: 0. There are 13 residues in the CDR3. This clonotype was observed at least ten times. Its matching antigen is unknown. Researchers amplified the TCR beta CDR3 regions from RNA transcripts. HTBI primers were the set used in a first-round RT-PCR of the TCR CDR3. TCRdb re-called the multiplex PCR reads through MiXCR, storing one row per CDR3 protein. In the table there are a few hundred thousand distinct CDR3 sequences, about an eighth of which are singletons.

The rearrangement joins TRBV20-1 to TRBJ2-5, with TRBD2 matching 8 bases. The TCR comes from a woman between 40 and 50 years old with Graves' ophthalmopathy. The sample consisted of blood. The CDR3 DNA is TGCAGTGCTAGACGGGGGGGCCAAGAGACCCAGTACTTC. This gives the protein CSARRGGQETQYF.